Listed below are T cell receptor beta chains from one sample, sequenced in a study of cytomegalovirus exposure and HLA in healthy donors. The table came from immunoSEQ multiplex PCR; TCRdb's copy has only in-frame clones and leaves some out. This sample yields some 78,000 clones, of which 96% are seen a single time; 1.6% belongs to the top ten. The specimen sequenced was PBMCs. All receptors derive from a man between 18 and 35 years old in good health and CMV-seropositive. The CDR3 runs from the conserved cysteine through the conserved F or W. The order of the fields is CDR3 DNA, CDR3 protein, D gene, clone size, V gene, J gene. The D gene is left open where the match is weak. Clone size is stated in some rows and not others, as once, few, many or a class when expanded.

CDR3 DNA: TGTGCCATCAGAGAGGACAGGCGCACAGATACGCAGTATTTT
CDR3 protein: CAIREDRRTDTQYF
D gene: TRBD1
clone size: once
V gene: TRBV10-3
J gene: TRBJ2-3

CDR3 DNA: TGTGCCAGCAGACCAACAGGGACGAACACCGGGGAGCTGTTTTTT
CDR3 protein: CASRPTGTNTGELFF
D gene: .
clone size: once
V gene: TRBV9
J gene: TRBJ2-2

CDR3 DNA: TGTGCCATCAGTTTAGACCTAGGAGGGAAAACTGAAGCTTTCTTT
CDR3 protein: CAISLDLGGKTEAFF
D gene: .
clone size: .
V gene: TRBV10-3
J gene: TRBJ1-1

CDR3 DNA: TGTGCCAGCAGTGAATATATTCAGAGGACAGGGGGCACCGGGGAGCTGTTTTTT
CDR3 protein: CASSEYIQRTGGTGELFF
D gene: TRBD1
clone size: .
V gene: TRBV25-1
J gene: TRBJ2-2

CDR3 DNA: TGTGCCATCAGTGGGGAGTACTCCTACGAGCAGTACTTC
CDR3 protein: CAISGEYSYEQYF
D gene: .
clone size: .
V gene: TRBV10-3
J gene: TRBJ2-7

CDR3 DNA: TGCAGCGTTGAAGGGACAGATGGCTACACCTTC
CDR3 protein: CSVEGTDGYTF
D gene: .
clone size: .
V gene: TRBV29-1
J gene: TRBJ1-2

CDR3 DNA: TGTGCCATCAGTGTTGGGGGACAGGGTAATGAAAAACTGTTTTTT
CDR3 protein: CAISVGGQGNEKLFF
D gene: TRBD1
clone size: .
V gene: TRBV10-3
J gene: TRBJ1-4

CDR3 DNA: TGTGCCGCGGGACAGACCCTCAATCAGCCCCAGCATTTT
CDR3 protein: CAAGQTLNQPQHF
D gene: TRBD1
clone size: .
V gene: TRBV6-5
J gene: TRBJ1-5

CDR3 DNA: TGTGCCAGCTCGCCCGGACAGCAAGAGACCCAGTACTTC
CDR3 protein: CASSPGQQETQYF
D gene: .
clone size: .
V gene: TRBV18
J gene: TRBJ2-5

CDR3 DNA: TGTGCCAGCAGCCTAGCGGGAGTCCTCTACGAGCAGTACTTC
CDR3 protein: CASSLAGVLYEQYF
D gene: TRBD2
clone size: .
V gene: TRBV6-1
J gene: TRBJ2-7

CDR3 DNA: TGCGCCAGCAGTGGGGAGGACACCACTGAAGCTTTCTTT
CDR3 protein: CASSGEDTTEAFF
D gene: .
clone size: .
V gene: TRBV5-1
J gene: TRBJ1-1

CDR3 DNA: TGTGCCAGCAGCTTAATTTTCGCGGGAGGGGTCTATGAGCAGTTCTTC
CDR3 protein: CASSLIFAGGVYEQFF
D gene: TRBD2
clone size: .
V gene: TRBV7-2
J gene: TRBJ2-1

CDR3 DNA: TGTGCCAGCAGCCTAAGCGGGACCCCGAGCTCCTACAATGAGCAGTTCTTC
CDR3 protein: CASSLSGTPSSYNEQFF
D gene: TRBD2
clone size: .
V gene: TRBV7-2
J gene: TRBJ2-1

CDR3 DNA: TGTGCCAGTAGTATTCGTCGGGAAGGAGATACGCAGTATTTT
CDR3 protein: CASSIRREGDTQYF
D gene: .
clone size: .
V gene: TRBV19
J gene: TRBJ2-3

CDR3 DNA: TGTGCCAGTACTAACGCAGCGGGACAGGGTCTCGAGTACGAGCAGTACTTC
CDR3 protein: CASTNAAGQGLEYEQYF
D gene: TRBD1
clone size: once
V gene: TRBV19
J gene: TRBJ2-7

CDR3 DNA: TGTGCCAGCAGCAGGGTAGAGACAGGGTCGGAGATCGAGAGTCAGCCCCAGCATTTT
CDR3 protein: CASSRVETGSEIESQPQHF
D gene: TRBD1
clone size: .
V gene: TRBV7-9
J gene: TRBJ1-5

CDR3 DNA: TGTGCCAGTGGGCCGGGGGAGCAGCCCCAGCATTTT
CDR3 protein: CASGPGEQPQHF
D gene: .
clone size: once
V gene: TRBV6-5
J gene: TRBJ1-5

CDR3 DNA: TGTGCCACCAGTCAACCGCTTCCGAATCCGGGAGACACAGATACGCAGTATTTT
CDR3 protein: CATSQPLPNPGDTDTQYF
D gene: .
clone size: .
V gene: TRBV15
J gene: TRBJ2-3

CDR3 DNA: TGTGCCAGCAGGACCCTCGGGACTAGCGGGAGGGCCCAGGGCAATGAGCAGTTCTTC
CDR3 protein: CASRTLGTSGRAQGNEQFF
D gene: TRBD2
clone size: .
V gene: TRBV2
J gene: TRBJ2-1

CDR3 DNA: TGTGCCAGCAGTTCAGGGATCGGCACTGAAGCTTTCTTT
CDR3 protein: CASSSGIGTEAFF
D gene: .
clone size: .
V gene: TRBV27
J gene: TRBJ1-1

CDR3 DNA: TGTGCCAGCAGTTTTAGCGGGAACACTGAAGCTTTCTTT
CDR3 protein: CASSFSGNTEAFF
D gene: .
clone size: .
V gene: TRBV27
J gene: TRBJ1-1

CDR3 DNA: TGTGCCTGGAGTCGCGGGCCTTATAGCAATCAGCCCCAGCATTTT
CDR3 protein: CAWSRGPYSNQPQHF
D gene: .
clone size: .
V gene: TRBV30
J gene: TRBJ1-5

CDR3 DNA: TGCGCCAGCAGCTTGGCAGGTCTGTCAACAGCTTTCTTT
CDR3 protein: CASSLAGLSTAFF
D gene: .
clone size: .
V gene: TRBV5-1
J gene: TRBJ1-1

CDR3 DNA: TGTGCCAGCAGCTTTGACAGGGGGAGCAATCAGCCCCAGCATTTT
CDR3 protein: CASSFDRGSNQPQHF
D gene: TRBD1
clone size: .
V gene: TRBV11-2
J gene: TRBJ1-5

CDR3 DNA: TGCGCCAGCAGTGGGCTGGACAGCCTGGTATCGGATACGCAGTATTTT
CDR3 protein: CASSGLDSLVSDTQYF
D gene: .
clone size: .
V gene: TRBV10-1
J gene: TRBJ2-3

CDR3 DNA: TGCGCCAGCAGCTTGGTTGTAGCGGGAGACTACGAGCAGTACTTC
CDR3 protein: CASSLVVAGDYEQYF
D gene: TRBD2
clone size: .
V gene: TRBV5-1
J gene: TRBJ2-7